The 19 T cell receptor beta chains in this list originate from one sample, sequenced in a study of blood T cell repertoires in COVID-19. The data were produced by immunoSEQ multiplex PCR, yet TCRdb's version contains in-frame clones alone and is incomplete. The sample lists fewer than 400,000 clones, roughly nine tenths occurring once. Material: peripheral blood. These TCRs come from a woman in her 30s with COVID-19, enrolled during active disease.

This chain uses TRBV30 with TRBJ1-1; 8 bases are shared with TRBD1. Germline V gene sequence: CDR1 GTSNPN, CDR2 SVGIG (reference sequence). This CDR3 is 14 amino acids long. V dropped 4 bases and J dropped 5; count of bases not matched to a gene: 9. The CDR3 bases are TGTGCCTGGACCCGAGACAGGGGAAGGACTGAAGCTTTCTTT. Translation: CAWTRDRGRTEAFF.

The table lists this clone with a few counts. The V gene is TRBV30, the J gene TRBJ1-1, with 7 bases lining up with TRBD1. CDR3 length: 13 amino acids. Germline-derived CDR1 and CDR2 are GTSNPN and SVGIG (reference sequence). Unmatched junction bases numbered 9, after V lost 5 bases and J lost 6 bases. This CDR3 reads CAWGKTGFSEAFF. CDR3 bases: TGTGCCTGGGGAAAGACAGGGTTCTCTGAAGCTTTCTTT. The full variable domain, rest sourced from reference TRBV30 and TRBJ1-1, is SQTIHQWPATLVQPVGSPLSLECTVEGTSNPNLYWYRQAAGRGLQLLFYSVGIGQISSEVPQNLSASRPQDRQFILSSKKLLLSDSGFYLCAWGKTGFSEAFFGQGTRLTVV.

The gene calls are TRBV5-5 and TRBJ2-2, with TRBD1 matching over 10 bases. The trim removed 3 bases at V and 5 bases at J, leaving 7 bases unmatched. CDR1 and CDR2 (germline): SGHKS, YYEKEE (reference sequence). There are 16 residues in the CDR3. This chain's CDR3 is CASSSPGQGRTGELFF. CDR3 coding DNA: TGTGCCAGCAGCTCTCCGGGACAGGGGAGGACCGGGGAGCTGTTTTTT.

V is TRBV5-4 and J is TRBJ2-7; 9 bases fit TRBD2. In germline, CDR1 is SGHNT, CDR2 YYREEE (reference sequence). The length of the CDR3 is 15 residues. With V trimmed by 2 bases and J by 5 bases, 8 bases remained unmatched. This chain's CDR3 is CASSFPAGGTHEQYF. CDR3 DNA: TGTGCCAGCAGCTTTCCAGCGGGAGGAACCCACGAGCAGTACTTC.

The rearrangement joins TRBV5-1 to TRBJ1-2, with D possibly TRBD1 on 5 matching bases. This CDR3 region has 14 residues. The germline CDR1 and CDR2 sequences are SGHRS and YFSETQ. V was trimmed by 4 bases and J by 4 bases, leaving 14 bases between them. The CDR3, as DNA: TGCGCCAGCAGCGGGCAGGGTTCCCTCTATGGCTACACCTTC. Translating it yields CASSGQGSLYGYTF.

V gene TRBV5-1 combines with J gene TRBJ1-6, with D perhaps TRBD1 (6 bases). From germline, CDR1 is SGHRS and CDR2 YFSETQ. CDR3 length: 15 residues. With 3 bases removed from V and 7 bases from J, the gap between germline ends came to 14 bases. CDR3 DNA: TGCGCCAGCAGCTCTGAACAGGGAGGGAATTCACCCCTCCACTTT. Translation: CASSSEQGGNSPLHF. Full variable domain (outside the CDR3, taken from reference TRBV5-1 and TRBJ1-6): KAGVTQTPRYLIKTRGQQVTLSCSPISGHRSVSWYQQTPGQGLQFLFEYFSETQRNKGNFPGRFSGRQFSNSRSEMNVSTLELGDSALYLCASSSEQGGNSPLHFGNGTRLTVT.

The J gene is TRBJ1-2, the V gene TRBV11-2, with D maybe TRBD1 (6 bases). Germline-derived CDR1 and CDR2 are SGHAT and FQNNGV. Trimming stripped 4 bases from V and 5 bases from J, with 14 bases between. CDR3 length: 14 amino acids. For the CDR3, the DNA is TGTGCCAGCAGCTCTGCCGGGACAAGTTATGGCTACACCTTC. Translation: CASSSAGTSYGYTF.

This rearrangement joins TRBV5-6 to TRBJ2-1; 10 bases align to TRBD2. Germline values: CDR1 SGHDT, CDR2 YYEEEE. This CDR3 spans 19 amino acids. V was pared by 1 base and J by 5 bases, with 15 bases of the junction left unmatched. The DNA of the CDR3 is TGTGCCAGCAGCTTGACCTACGGCACGGTAGCGGGAGGTGACAATGAGCAGTTCTTC. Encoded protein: CASSLTYGTVAGGDNEQFF. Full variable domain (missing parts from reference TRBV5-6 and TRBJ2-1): DAGVTQSPTHLIKTRGQQVTLRCSPKSGHDTVSWYQQALGQGPQFIFQYYEEEERQRGNFPDRFSGHQFPNYSSELNVNALLLGDSALYLCASSLTYGTVAGGDNEQFFGPGTRLTVL.

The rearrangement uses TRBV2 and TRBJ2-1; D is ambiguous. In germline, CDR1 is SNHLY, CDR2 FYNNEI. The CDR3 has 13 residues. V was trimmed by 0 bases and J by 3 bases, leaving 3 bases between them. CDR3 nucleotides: TGTGCCAGCAGTGAAGCCGGCTACAATGAGCAGTTCTTC. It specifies CASSEAGYNEQFF.

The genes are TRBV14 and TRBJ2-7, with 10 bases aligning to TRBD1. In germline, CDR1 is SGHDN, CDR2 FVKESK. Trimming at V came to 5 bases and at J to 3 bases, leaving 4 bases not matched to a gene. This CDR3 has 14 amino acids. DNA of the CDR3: TGTGCCAGCAGCATCTGGACAGGGGGCTACGAGCAGTACTTC. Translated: CASSIWTGGYEQYF.

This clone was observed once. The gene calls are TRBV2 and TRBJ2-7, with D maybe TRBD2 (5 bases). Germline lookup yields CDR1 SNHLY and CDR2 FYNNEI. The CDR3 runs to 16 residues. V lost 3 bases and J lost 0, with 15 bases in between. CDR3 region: CASSDAFGLASYEQYF. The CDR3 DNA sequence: TGTGCCAGCAGTGATGCCTTTGGACTGGCCTCCTACGAGCAGTACTTC. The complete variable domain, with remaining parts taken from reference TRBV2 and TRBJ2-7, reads EPEVTQTPSHQVTQMGQEVILRCVPISNHLYFYWYRQILGQKVEFLVSFYNNEISEKSEIFDDQFSVERPDGSNFTLKIRSTKLEDSAMYFCASSDAFGLASYEQYFGPGTRLTVT.

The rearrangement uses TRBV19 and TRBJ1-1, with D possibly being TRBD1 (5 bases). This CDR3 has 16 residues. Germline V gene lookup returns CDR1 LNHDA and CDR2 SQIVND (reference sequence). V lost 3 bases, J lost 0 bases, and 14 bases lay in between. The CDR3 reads CASSIVGLVMNTEAFF. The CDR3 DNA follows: TGTGCCAGTAGTATTGTGGGGCTTGTAATGAACACTGAAGCTTTCTTT.

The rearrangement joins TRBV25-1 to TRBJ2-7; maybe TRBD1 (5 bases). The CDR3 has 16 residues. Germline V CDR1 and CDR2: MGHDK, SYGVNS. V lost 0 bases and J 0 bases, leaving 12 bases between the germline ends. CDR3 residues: CASSEYFQGTSYEQYF. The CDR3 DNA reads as TGTGCCAGCAGTGAATATTTTCAGGGAACCTCCTACGAGCAGTACTTC.

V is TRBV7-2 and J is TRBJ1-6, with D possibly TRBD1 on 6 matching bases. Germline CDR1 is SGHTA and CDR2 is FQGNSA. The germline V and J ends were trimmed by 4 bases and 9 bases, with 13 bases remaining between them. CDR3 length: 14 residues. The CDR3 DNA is TGTGCCAGCAGCTCGACAGGAGGTGGTTCACCCCTCCACTTT. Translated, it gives CASSSTGGGSPLHF.

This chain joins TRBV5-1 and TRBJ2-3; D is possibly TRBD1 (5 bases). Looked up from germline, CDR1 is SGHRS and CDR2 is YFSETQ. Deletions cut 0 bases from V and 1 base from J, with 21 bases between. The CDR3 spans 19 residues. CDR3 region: CASSLDVFGQGVGTDTQYF. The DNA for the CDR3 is TGCGCCAGCAGCTTGGACGTCTTTGGGCAGGGTGTAGGCACAGATACGCAGTATTTT.

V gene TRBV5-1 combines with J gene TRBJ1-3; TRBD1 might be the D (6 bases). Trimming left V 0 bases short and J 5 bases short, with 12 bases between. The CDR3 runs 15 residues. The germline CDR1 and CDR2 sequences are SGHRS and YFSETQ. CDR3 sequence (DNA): TGCGCCAGCAGCTTGGACAGGGTCAACAGAAACACCATATATTTT. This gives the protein CASSLDRVNRNTIYF.

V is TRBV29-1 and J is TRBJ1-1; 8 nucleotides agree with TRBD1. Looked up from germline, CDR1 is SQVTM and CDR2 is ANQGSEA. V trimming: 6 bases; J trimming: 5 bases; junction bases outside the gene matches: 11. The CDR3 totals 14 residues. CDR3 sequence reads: CSVERTGPGTEAFF. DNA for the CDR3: TGCAGCGTCGAGAGGACAGGGCCGGGGACTGAAGCTTTCTTT. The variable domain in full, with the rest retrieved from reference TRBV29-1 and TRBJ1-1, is SAVISQKPSRDICQRGTSLTIQCQVDSQVTMMFWYRQQPGQSLTLIATANQGSEATYESGFVIDKFPISRPNLTFSTLTVSNMSPEDSSIYLCSVERTGPGTEAFFGQGTRLTVV.

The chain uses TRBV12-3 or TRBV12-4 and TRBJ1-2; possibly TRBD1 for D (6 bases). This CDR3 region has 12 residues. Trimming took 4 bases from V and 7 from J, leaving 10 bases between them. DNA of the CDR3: TGTGCCAGCAGTTCCGGGACACTTGGCTACACCTTC. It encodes CASSSGTLGYTF.

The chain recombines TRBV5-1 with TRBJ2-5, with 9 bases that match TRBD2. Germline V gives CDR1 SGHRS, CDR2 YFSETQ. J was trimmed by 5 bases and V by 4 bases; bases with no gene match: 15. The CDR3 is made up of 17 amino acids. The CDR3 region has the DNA TGCGCCAGCAGCCTGTTACTTAGCGGGAGCGTTATGGAGACCCAGTACTTC. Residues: CASSLLLSGSVMETQYF.